This TCR beta chain was obtained from a study of T-cell reconstitution after alpha-beta-depleted transplantation in children. Study conclusions and caveats: Several hundred expanded graft clones reportedly supplied alpha-beta T cells about two months after transplant. It was newly produced T cells that mostly accounted for T-cell counts and diversity one year after transplant.

For TCRbeta, the library was prepared with unique molecular identifiers. TCRdb redid the calling of the PCR reads with MiXCR, one entry per CDR3 protein. The sample lists roughly 490,000 distinct CDR3 sequences; over 9.5% were seen once. This clonotype was seen more than once but under ten times. Its antigen remains unidentified. V was shortened by 2 bases and J by 5 bases, with 16 bases between the two germline ends. Germline V gene lookup returns CDR1 MNHGY and CDR2 SAAAGT. There are 15 residues in the CDR3. J is TRBJ2-7 and V is TRBV6-8; D perhaps matches TRBD1 (6 bases). The starting material was PBMCs, mostly from graft donor cells, obtained 180 days after TCRalphabeta/CD19-depleted stem cell transplant. The TCR sequence derives from a female patient between 2 and 15 years old who had a stem cell transplant for aplastic anemia, so the T cells may come from the graft donor. The CDR3 here is CASSYSKGRGNEQYF. Written as DNA, the CDR3 is TGTGCCAGCAGTTACAGCAAGGGCAGGGGAAACGAGCAGTACTTC.